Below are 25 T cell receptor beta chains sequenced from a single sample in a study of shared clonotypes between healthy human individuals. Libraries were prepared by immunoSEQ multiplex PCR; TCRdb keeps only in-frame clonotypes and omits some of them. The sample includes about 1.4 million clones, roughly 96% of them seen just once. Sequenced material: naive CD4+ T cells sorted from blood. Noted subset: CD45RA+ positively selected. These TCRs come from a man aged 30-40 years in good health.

This CDR3 reads CASSEFVGNTIYF. In DNA form, the CDR3 reads TGTGCCAGCAGTGAATTTGTTGGAAACACCATATATTTT. The chain uses TRBV6-1 and TRBJ1-3, with D unresolved. The germline V gene has CDR1 MNHNS and CDR2 SASEGT. Deletions cut 2 bases from V and 3 bases from J, with 5 bases between. The CDR3 runs to 13 residues.

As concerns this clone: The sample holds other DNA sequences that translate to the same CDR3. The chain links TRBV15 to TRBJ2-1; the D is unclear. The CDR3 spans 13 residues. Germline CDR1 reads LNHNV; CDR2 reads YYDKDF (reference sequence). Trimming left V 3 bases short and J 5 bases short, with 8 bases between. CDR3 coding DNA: TGTGCCACCAGCAGGGACCTGAACAATGAGCAGTTCTTC. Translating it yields CATSRDLNNEQFF.

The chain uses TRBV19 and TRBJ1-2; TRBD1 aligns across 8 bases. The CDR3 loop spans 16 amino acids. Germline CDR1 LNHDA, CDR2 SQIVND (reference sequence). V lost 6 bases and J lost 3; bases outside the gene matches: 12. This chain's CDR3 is CASRSTRTGFDYGYTF. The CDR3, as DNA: TGTGCCAGTAGATCCACCCGGACAGGGTTTGACTATGGCTACACCTTC. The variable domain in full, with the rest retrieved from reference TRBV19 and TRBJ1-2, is DGGITQSPKYLFRKEGQNVTLSCEQNLNHDAMYWYRQDPGQGLRLIYYSQIVNDFQKGDIAEGYSVSREKKESFPLTVTSAQKNPTAFYLCASRSTRTGFDYGYTFGSGTRLTVV.

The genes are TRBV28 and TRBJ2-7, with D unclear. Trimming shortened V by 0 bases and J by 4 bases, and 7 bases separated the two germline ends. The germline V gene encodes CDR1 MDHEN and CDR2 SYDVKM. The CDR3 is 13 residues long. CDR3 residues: CASSLWNGYEQYF. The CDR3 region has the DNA TGTGCCAGCAGTTTATGGAACGGGTACGAGCAGTACTTC.

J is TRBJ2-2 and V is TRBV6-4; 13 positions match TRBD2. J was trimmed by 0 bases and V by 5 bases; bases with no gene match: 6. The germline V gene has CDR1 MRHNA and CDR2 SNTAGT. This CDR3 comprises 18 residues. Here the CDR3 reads CASSPGTSGAANTGELFF. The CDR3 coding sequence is TGTGCCAGCAGTCCAGGGACTAGCGGGGCCGCGAACACCGGGGAGCTGTTTTTT.

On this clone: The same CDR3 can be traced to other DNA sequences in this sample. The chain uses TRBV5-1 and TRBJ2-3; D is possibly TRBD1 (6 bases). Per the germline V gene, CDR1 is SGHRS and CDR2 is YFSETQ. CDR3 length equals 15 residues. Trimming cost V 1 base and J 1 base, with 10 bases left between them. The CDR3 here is CASSLLGARTDTQYF. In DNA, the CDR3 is TGCGCCAGCAGCTTGTTGGGGGCTCGCACAGATACGCAGTATTTT.

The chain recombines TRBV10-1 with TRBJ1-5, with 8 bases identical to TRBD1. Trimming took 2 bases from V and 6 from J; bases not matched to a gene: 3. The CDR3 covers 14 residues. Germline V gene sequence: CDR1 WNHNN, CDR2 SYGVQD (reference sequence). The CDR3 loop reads CASSEAGQGQPQHF. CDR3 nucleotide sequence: TGCGCCAGCAGTGAGGCCGGACAGGGTCAGCCCCAGCATTTT.

CDR3 sequence reads: CASSPPGPQGGYTF. As DNA, the CDR3 is TGCGCCAGCAGCCCACCGGGACCCCAAGGGGGCTACACCTTC. The chain recombines TRBV5-1 with TRBJ1-2, with D possibly being TRBD1 (5 bases). The CDR3 consists of 14 residues. In germline, CDR1 is SGHRS, CDR2 YFSETQ. V gave up 4 bases and J gave up 8 bases, with 18 bases separating them.

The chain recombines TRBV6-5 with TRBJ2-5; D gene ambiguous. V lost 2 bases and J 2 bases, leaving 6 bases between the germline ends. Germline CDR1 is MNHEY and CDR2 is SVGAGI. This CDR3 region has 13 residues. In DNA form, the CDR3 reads TGTGCCAGCAGTTACGCATTACAAGAGACCCAGTACTTC. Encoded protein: CASSYALQETQYF.

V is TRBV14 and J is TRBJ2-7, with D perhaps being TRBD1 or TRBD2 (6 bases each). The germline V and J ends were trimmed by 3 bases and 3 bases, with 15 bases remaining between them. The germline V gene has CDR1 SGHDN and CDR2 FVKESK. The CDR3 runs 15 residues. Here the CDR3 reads CASSHVGGRNYEQYF. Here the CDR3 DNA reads TGTGCCAGCAGCCACGTTGGGGGGCGAAACTACGAGCAGTACTTC.

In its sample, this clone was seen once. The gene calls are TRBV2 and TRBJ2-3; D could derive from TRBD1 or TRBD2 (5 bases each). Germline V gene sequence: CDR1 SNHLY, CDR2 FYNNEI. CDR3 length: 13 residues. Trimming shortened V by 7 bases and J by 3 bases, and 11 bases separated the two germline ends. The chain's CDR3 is CASIGEGTDTQYF. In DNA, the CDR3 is TGTGCCAGCATTGGAGAGGGGACAGATACGCAGTATTTT.

The CDR3 sequence: CASSYNQGLGSEAFF. CDR3 in DNA: TGTGCCAGCAGTTATAACCAGGGCCTCGGCTCTGAAGCTTTCTTT. This chain connects TRBV6-6 to TRBJ1-1, with a possible D match to TRBD1 (5 bases). Germline V gene sequence: CDR1 MNHNY, CDR2 SVGAGI (reference sequence). Deletions cut 3 bases from V and 6 bases from J, with 17 bases between. This CDR3 is built from 15 residues.

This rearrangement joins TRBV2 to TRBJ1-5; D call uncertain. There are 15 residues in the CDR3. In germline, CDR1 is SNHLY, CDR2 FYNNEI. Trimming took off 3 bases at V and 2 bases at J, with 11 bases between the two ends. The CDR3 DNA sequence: TGTGCCAGCAGTGAGTTTAAGGTGGGCAATCAGCCCCAGCATTTT. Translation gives CASSEFKVGNQPQHF.

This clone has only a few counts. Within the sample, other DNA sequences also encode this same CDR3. The CDR3 region has the DNA TGTGCCAGCAGCTTGGGCCCGAACTATGGCTACACCTTC. Amino acids: CASSLGPNYGYTF. This sequence joins TRBV7-2 and TRBJ1-2; D ambiguous. Germline-derived CDR1 and CDR2 are SGHTA and FQGNSA. The CDR3 loop spans 13 amino acids. V lost 3 bases and J lost 2, with 7 bases in between.

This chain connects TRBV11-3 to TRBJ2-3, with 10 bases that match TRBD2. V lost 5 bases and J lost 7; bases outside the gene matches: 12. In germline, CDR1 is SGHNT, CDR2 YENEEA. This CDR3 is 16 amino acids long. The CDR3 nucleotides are TGTGCCAGCAGCCCGTCTAGCGGGAGTATGGGTAATACGCAGTATTTT. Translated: CASSPSSGSMGNTQYF.

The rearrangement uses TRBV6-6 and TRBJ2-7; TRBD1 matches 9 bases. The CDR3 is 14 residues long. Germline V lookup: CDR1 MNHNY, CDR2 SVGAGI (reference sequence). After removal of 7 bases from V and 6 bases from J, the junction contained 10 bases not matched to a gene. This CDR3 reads CASKRPGQGSEQYF. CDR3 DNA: TGTGCCAGCAAGAGACCGGGACAGGGCTCCGAGCAGTACTTC.

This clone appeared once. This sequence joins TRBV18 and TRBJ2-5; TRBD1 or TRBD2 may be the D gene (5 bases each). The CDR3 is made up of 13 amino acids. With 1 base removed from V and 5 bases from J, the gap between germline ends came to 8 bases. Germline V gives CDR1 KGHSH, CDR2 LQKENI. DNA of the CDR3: TGTGCCAGCTCACCACGAGGGGACGAGACCCAGTACTTC. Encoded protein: CASSPRGDETQYF.

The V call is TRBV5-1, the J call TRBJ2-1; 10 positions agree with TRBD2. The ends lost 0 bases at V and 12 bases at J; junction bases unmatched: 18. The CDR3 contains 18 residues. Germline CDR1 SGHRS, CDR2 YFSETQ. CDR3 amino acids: CASSLGQGSAAGGPGQFF. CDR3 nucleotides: TGCGCCAGCAGCTTGGGACAGGGATCGGCAGCGGGAGGGCCAGGGCAGTTCTTC.

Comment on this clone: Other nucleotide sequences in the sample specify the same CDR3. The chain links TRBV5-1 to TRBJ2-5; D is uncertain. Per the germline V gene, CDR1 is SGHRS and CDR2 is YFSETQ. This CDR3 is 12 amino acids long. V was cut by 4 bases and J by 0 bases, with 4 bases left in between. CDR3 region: CASSPDQETQYF. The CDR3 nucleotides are TGCGCCAGCAGCCCCGACCAAGAGACCCAGTACTTC.

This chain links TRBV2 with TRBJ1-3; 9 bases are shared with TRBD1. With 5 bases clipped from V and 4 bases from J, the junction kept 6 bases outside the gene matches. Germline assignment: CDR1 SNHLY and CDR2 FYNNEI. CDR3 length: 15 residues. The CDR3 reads CASSLGQGFGNTIYF. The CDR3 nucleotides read TGTGCCAGCAGTCTGGGACAGGGCTTCGGAAACACCATATATTTT.

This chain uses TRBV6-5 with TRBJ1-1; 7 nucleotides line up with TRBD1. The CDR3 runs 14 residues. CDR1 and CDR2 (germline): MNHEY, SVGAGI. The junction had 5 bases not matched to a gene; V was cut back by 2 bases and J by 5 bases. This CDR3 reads CASSYLMGQTEAFF. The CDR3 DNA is TGTGCCAGCAGTTACCTAATGGGACAGACTGAAGCTTTCTTT.

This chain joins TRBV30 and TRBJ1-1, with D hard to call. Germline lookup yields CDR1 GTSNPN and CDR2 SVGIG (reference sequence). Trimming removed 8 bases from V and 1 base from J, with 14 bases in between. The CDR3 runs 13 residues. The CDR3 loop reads CAVERVRNTEAFF. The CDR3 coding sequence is TGTGCCGTCGAAAGGGTCCGGAACACTGAAGCTTTCTTT.

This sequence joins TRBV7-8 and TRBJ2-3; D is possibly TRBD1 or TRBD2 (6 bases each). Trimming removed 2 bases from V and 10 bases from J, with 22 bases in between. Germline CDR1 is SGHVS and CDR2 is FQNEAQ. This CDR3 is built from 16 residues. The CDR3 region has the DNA TGTGCCAGCAGCTTAACCGGTCCCACGGGGGCAAGAGCGCAGTATTTT. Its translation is CASSLTGPTGARAQYF.

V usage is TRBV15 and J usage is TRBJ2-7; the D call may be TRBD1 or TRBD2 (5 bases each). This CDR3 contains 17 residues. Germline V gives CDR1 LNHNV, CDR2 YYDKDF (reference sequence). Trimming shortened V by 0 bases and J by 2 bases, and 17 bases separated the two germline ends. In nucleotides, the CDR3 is TGTGCCACCAGCAGAGATGATGGGACCCGGGCGGCCTACGAGCAGTACTTC. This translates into CATSRDDGTRAAYEQYF.

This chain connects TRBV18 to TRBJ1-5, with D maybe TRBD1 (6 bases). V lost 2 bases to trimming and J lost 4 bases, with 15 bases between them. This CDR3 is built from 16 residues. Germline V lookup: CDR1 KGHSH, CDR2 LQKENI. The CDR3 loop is CASSPERIRGNQPQHF. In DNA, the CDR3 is TGTGCCAGCTCACCAGAAAGAATCAGGGGTAATCAGCCCCAGCATTTT.